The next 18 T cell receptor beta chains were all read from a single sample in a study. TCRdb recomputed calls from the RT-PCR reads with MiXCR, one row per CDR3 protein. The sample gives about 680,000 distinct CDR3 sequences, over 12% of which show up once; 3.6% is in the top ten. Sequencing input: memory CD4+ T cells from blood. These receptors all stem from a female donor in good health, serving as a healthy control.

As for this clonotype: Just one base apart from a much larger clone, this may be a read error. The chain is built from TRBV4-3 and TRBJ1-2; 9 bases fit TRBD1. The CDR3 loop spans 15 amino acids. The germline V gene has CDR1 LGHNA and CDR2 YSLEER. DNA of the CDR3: TGCGCCAGCAGCCAAGTGGGACAGGGTAACTATGTCTACACCTTC. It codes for CASSQVGQGNYVYTF.

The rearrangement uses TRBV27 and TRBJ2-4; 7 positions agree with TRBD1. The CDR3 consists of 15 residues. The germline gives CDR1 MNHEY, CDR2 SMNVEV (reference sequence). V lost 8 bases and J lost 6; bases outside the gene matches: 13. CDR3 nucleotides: TGTGCCAGCCGAAGGACAGGTCTGAGCGGAAACATTCAGTACTTC. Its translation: CASRRTGLSGNIQYF.

The chain's CDR3 is CASSNPTGYGYTF. As DNA, the CDR3 is TGTGCCAGCAGCAACCCGACAGGGTACGGCTACACCTTC. This rearrangement joins TRBV7-2 to TRBJ1-2; 7 positions agree with TRBD1. The CDR3 is made up of 13 amino acids. The V gene end was trimmed by 5 bases and the J gene end by 8 bases; junction bases not matched to a gene: 8. Looked up from germline, CDR1 is SGHTA and CDR2 is FQGNSA. The complete variable domain, with remaining parts taken from reference TRBV7-2 and TRBJ1-2, reads GAGVSQSPSNKVTEKGKDVELRCDPISGHTALYWYRQSLGQGLEFLIYFQGNSAPDKSGLPSDRFSAERTGGSVSTLTIQRTQQEDSAVYLCASSNPTGYGYTFGSGTRLTVV.

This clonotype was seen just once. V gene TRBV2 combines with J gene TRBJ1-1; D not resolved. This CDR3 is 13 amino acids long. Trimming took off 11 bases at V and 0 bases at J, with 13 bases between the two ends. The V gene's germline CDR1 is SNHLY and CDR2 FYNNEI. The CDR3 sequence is CAGHAWLNTEAFF. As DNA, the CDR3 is TGTGCCGGCCACGCGTGGTTGAACACTGAAGCTTTCTTT.

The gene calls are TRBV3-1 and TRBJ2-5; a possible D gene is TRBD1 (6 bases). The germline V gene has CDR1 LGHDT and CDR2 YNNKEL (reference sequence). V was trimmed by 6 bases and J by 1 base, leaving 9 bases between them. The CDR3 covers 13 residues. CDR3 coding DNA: TGTGCCAGCAGGTTACAGGGCCAAGAGACCCAGTACTTC. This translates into CASRLQGQETQYF.

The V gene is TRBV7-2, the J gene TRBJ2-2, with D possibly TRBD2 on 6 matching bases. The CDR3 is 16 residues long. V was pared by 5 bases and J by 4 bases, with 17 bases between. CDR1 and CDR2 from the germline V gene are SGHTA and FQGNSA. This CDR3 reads CASSNLGGHATGELFF. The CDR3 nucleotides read TGTGCCAGCAGCAACCTTGGAGGGCACGCCACCGGGGAGCTGTTTTTT. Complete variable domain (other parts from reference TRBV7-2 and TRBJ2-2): GAGVSQSPSNKVTEKGKDVELRCDPISGHTALYWYRQSLGQGLEFLIYFQGNSAPDKSGLPSDRFSAERTGGSVSTLTIQRTQQEDSAVYLCASSNLGGHATGELFFGEGSRLTVL.

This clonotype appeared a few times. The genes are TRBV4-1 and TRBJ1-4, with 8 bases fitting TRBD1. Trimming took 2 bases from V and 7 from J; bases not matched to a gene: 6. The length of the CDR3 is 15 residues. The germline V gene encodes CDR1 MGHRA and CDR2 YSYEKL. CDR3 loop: CASSQTPGQGEKLFF. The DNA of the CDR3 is TGCGCCAGCAGCCAAACCCCCGGACAGGGTGAAAAACTGTTTTTT.

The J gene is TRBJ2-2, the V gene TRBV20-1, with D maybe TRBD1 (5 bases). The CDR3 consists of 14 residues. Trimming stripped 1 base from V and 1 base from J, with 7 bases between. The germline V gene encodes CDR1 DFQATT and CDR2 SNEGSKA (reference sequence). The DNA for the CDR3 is TGCAGTGCTAGAGTGGGGCAGAACACCGGGGAGCTGTTTTTT. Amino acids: CSARVGQNTGELFF.

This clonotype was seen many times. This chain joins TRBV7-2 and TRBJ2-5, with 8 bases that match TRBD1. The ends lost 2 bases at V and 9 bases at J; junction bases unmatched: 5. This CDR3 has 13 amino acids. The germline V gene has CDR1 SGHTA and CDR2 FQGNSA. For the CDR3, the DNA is TGTGCCAGCAGCTTACAGGACAGGGACCCCCAGTACTTC. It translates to CASSLQDRDPQYF.

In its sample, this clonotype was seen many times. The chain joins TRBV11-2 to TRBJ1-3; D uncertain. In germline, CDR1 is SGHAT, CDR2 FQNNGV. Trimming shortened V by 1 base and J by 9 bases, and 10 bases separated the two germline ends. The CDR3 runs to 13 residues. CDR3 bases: TGTGCCAGCAGCTTAGCTATGGACGGCACCATATATTTT. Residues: CASSLAMDGTIYF. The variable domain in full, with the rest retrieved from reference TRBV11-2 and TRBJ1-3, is EAGVAQSPRYKIIEKRQSVAFWCNPISGHATLYWYQQILGQGPKLLIQFQNNGVVDDSQLPKDRFSAERLKGVDSTLKIQPAKLEDSAVYLCASSLAMDGTIYFGEGSWLTVV.

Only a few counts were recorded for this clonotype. The DNA for the CDR3 is TGCGCCAGCAGCCCGGAACCGAATAGCAATCAGCCCCAGCATTTT. Translated: CASSPEPNSNQPQHF. The chain employs TRBV5-1 and TRBJ1-5; D is uncertain. Germline V gives CDR1 SGHRS, CDR2 YFSETQ. V was shortened by 4 bases and J by 0 bases, with 11 bases between the two germline ends. This CDR3 is 15 amino acids long.

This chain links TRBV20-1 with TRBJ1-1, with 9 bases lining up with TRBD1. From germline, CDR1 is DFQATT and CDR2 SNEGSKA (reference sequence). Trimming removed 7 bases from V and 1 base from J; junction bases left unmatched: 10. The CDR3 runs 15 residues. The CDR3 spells CSVARQGGGNTEAFF. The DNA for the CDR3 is TGCAGTGTCGCAAGACAGGGGGGAGGGAACACTGAAGCTTTCTTT.

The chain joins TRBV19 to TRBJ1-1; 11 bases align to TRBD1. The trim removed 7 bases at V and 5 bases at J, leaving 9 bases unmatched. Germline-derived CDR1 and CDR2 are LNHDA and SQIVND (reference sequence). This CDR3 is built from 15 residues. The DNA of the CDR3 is TGTGCCAGTATAGGCCGGGACAGGGGGGTGACTGAAGCTTTCTTT. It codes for CASIGRDRGVTEAFF. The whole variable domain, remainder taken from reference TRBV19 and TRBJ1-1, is DGGITQSPKYLFRKEGQNVTLSCEQNLNHDAMYWYRQDPGQGLRLIYYSQIVNDFQKGDIAEGYSVSREKKESFPLTVTSAQKNPTAFYLCASIGRDRGVTEAFFGQGTRLTVV.

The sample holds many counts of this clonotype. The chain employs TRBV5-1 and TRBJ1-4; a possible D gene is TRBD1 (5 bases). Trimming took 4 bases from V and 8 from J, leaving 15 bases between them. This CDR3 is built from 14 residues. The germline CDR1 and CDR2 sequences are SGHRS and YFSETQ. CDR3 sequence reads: CASSPERGGEKLFF. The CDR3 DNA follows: TGCGCCAGCAGCCCCGAAAGGGGAGGCGAAAAACTGTTTTTT. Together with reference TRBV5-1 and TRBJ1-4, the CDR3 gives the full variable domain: KAGVTQTPRYLIKTRGQQVTLSCSPISGHRSVSWYQQTPGQGLQFLFEYFSETQRNKGNFPGRFSGRQFSNSRSEMNVSTLELGDSALYLCASSPERGGEKLFFGSGTQLSVL.

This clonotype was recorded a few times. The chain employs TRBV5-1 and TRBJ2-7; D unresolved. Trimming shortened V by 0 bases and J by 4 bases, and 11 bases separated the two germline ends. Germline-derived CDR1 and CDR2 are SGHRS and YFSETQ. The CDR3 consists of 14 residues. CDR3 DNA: TGCGCCAGCAGCTTGGCCGGGCAGTTTTACGAGCAGTACTTC. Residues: CASSLAGQFYEQYF.

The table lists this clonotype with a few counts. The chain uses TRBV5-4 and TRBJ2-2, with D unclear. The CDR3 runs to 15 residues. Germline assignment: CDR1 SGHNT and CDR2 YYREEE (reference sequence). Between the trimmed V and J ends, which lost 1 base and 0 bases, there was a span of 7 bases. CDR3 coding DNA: TGTGCCAGCAGCTTGCCGCAGGCGAACACCGGGGAGCTGTTTTTT. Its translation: CASSLPQANTGELFF.

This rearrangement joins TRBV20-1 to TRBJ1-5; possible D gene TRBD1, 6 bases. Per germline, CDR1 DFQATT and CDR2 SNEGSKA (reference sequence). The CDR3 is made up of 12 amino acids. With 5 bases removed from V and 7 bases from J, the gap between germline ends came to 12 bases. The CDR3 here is CSAGGGQQPQHF. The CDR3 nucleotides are TGCAGTGCTGGGGGCGGCCAGCAGCCCCAGCATTTT.

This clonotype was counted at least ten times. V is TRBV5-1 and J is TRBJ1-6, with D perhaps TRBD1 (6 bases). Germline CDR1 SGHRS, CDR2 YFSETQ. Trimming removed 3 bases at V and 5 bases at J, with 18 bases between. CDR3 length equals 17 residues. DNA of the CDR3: TGCGCCAGCAGCTCGCTCGGTTTGGGGGCTAATAATTCACCCCTCCACTTT. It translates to CASSSLGLGANNSPLHF. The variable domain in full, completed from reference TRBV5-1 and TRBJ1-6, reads KAGVTQTPRYLIKTRGQQVTLSCSPISGHRSVSWYQQTPGQGLQFLFEYFSETQRNKGNFPGRFSGRQFSNSRSEMNVSTLELGDSALYLCASSSLGLGANNSPLHFGNGTRLTVT.